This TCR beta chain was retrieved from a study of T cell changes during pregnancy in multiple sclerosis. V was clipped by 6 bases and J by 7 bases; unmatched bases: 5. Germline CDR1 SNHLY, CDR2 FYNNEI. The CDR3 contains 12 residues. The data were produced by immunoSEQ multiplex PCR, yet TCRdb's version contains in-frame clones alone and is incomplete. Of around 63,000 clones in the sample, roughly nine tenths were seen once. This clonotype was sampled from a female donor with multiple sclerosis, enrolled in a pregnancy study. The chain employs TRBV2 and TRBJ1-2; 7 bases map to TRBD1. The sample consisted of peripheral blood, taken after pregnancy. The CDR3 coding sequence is TGTGCCAGCAGGACGACAGGGTCTGGCTACACCTTC. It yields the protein CASRTTGSGYTF.